These 22 T cell receptor beta chains were sequenced from one sample in a study of regulatory T cells in long-lasting Graves disease. Time point denoted: persistent/refractory GD, antithyroid drugs over 5 years with positive TRAb. PBMC-derived RNA was used for the TCR library. HTBI primers from iRepertoire and Arm-PCR of CDR3 regions yielded the TCR beta libraries. A single record per CDR3 protein comes from TCRdb applying MiXCR to the multiplex PCR reads. Of around 500,000 distinct CDR3 sequences listed, roughly 20% were seen once; the top ten hold approximately 8%. The source was peripheral blood mononuclear cells (PBMCs), collected when the disease was refractory, from a patient treated with antithyroid drugs. The source is a female donor with Graves disease.

This clonotype was counted only a few times. The rearrangement joins TRBV20-1 to TRBJ1-4; tentative D call: TRBD1 (6 bases). V was clipped by 6 bases and J by 7 bases, with 18 bases between them. The CDR3 contains 14 residues. Germline V gene lookup returns CDR1 DFQATT and CDR2 SNEGSKA (reference sequence). The CDR3 loop reads CSAERTGFGEKLFF. The CDR3 DNA follows: TGCAGTGCCGAAAGAACAGGGTTTGGTGAAAAACTGTTTTTT.

This clonotype was detected many times. The chain uses TRBV7-9 and TRBJ1-4, with 7 bases lining up with TRBD1. Germline V gene sequence: CDR1 SEHNR, CDR2 FQNEAQ (reference sequence). V dropped 5 bases and J dropped 6; count of bases not matched to a gene: 3. The CDR3 totals 13 residues. CDR3 amino acids: CASSIGGDEKLFF. The DNA for the CDR3 is TGTGCCAGCAGCATAGGGGGCGATGAAAAACTGTTTTTT.

This clonotype came up many times. The chain carries TRBV28 and TRBJ2-7; either TRBD1 or TRBD2 may supply D (6 bases each). This CDR3 has 14 amino acids. Germline CDR1 MDHEN, CDR2 SYDVKM. The germline V and J ends were trimmed by 11 bases and 3 bases, with 20 bases remaining between them. CDR3 DNA: TGTGCCGGAAGTCCAGTCGGGGGCGACTACGAGCAGTACTTC. This translates into CAGSPVGGDYEQYF. The full variable domain, its missing parts supplied by reference TRBV28 and TRBJ2-7, is DVKVTQSSRYLVKRTGEKVFLECVQDMDHENMFWYRQDPGLGLRLIYFSYDVKMKEKGDIPEGYSVSREKKERFSLILESASTNQTSMYLCAGSPVGGDYEQYFGPGTRLTVT.

The V gene is TRBV27, the J gene TRBJ1-5; possible D gene TRBD1, 5 bases. V gave up 3 bases and J gave up 4 bases, with 10 bases separating them. CDR1 MNHEY and CDR2 SMNVEV come from the germline V gene (reference sequence). The CDR3 is 14 residues long. For the CDR3, the DNA is TGTGCCAGCAGTTTCGGGACCCTTAATCAGCCCCAGCATTTT. This codes for CASSFGTLNQPQHF.

This clonotype came up many times. The V gene is TRBV28, the J gene TRBJ2-5; 14 nucleotides align to TRBD2. The V segment lost 5 bases and the J segment 4 bases; nucleotides outside the gene matches: 6. Looked up from germline, CDR1 is MDHEN and CDR2 is SYDVKM. This CDR3 is built from 16 residues. The CDR3 here is CASSLLGLAGGETQYF. CDR3 DNA: TGTGCCAGCAGTCTTCTTGGACTAGCGGGAGGAGAGACCCAGTACTTC.

In regard to this clonotype: Possible read error: a much larger clone is one base away. In DNA, the CDR3 is TGTGCCAGCAGTAGGGGCATCACCGGGGGGCTGTTTTTT. The encoded protein is CASSRGITGGLFF. The chain has TRBV2 and TRBJ2-2; D possibly corresponds to TRBD2 (6 bases). There are 13 residues in the CDR3. Germline CDR1 reads SNHLY; CDR2 reads FYNNEI.

Concerning this clonotype itself: This likely reflects a read error, since a far larger clone is one base away. The chain couples TRBV28 to TRBJ2-1; D is unclear. Germline CDR1 reads MDHEN; CDR2 reads SYDVKM. V dropped 1 base and J dropped 10 bases, with 17 bases sitting between them. The CDR3 runs 15 residues. The CDR3 DNA sequence: TGTGCCAGCAGTTTATCACTCGACAACTCCTACGAGCAGTTCTTC. Amino acid sequence: CASSLSLDNSYEQFF. The variable domain in full, with the rest retrieved from reference TRBV28 and TRBJ2-1, is DVKVTQSSRYLVKRTGEKVFLECVQDMDHENMFWYRQDPGLGLRLIYFSYDVKMKEKGDIPEGYSVSREKKERFSLILESASTNQTSMYLCASSLSLDNSYEQFFGPGTRLTVL.

This clonotype was detected only a few times. The chain uses TRBV5-1 and TRBJ2-7, with D unclear. V lost 0 bases and J lost 0, with 10 bases in between. There are 15 residues in the CDR3. The germline CDR1 and CDR2 sequences are SGHRS and YFSETQ. The CDR3 loop is CASSLEHLRSYEQYF. The CDR3 bases are TGCGCCAGCAGCTTGGAACACCTACGCTCCTACGAGCAGTACTTC.

The chain recombines TRBV7-3 with TRBJ2-7; D unresolved. Germline V gene lookup returns CDR1 SGHTA and CDR2 FQGTGA. Trimming took off 4 bases at V and 0 bases at J, with 10 bases between the two ends. The CDR3 length is 14 residues. The DNA of the CDR3 is TGTGCCAGCAGCTCAAGGATCAACTCCTACGAGCAGTACTTC. Translation: CASSSRINSYEQYF.

This clonotype was observed at least ten times. V usage is TRBV7-2 and J usage is TRBJ2-7; 8 bases map to TRBD2. V was pared by 5 bases and J by 4 bases, with 4 bases of the junction left unmatched. Germline values: CDR1 SGHTA, CDR2 FQGNSA. The CDR3 extends over 13 amino acids. This CDR3 is CASSHRGGYEQYF. The CDR3 DNA is TGTGCCAGCAGCCACCGGGGGGGGTACGAGCAGTACTTC. Based on the CDR3 plus reference TRBV7-2 and TRBJ2-7, the full variable domain is GAGVSQSPSNKVTEKGKDVELRCDPISGHTALYWYRQSLGQGLEFLIYFQGNSAPDKSGLPSDRFSAERTGGSVSTLTIQRTQQEDSAVYLCASSHRGGYEQYFGPGTRLTVT.

This chain links TRBV6-1 with TRBJ2-5; the D is unclear. CDR1 and CDR2 from the germline V gene are MNHNS and SASEGT. The CDR3 extends over 14 amino acids. V lost 4 bases to trimming and J lost 2 bases, with 11 bases between them. The CDR3 sequence: CASSGTDLQETQYF. CDR3 DNA sequence: TGTGCCAGCAGTGGGACGGATTTACAAGAGACCCAGTACTTC.

The DNA for the CDR3 is TGCGCCAGCAGCTGGGGACAGGGGAGCGGAAACACCATATATTTT. Translation gives CASSWGQGSGNTIYF. The chain couples TRBV5-1 to TRBJ1-3; 10 bases match TRBD1. This CDR3 has 15 residues. Per the germline V gene, CDR1 is SGHRS and CDR2 is YFSETQ. Trimming removed 3 bases from V and 4 bases from J; junction bases left unmatched: 4.

This clonotype was seen only a few times. The rearrangement joins TRBV7-8 to TRBJ2-1; 8 positions match TRBD2. Per the germline V gene, CDR1 is SGHVS and CDR2 is FQNEAQ. The CDR3 is 14 residues long. V trimming: 5 bases; J trimming: 6 bases; junction bases outside the gene matches: 6. CDR3 protein: CASSQGLETNEQFF. The CDR3, as DNA: TGTGCCAGCAGCCAGGGACTAGAGACCAATGAGCAGTTCTTC.

The genes are TRBV27 and TRBJ2-7; 9 bases align to TRBD2. This CDR3 comprises 14 residues. CDR1 and CDR2 (germline): MNHEY, SMNVEV (reference sequence). V was pared by 3 bases and J by 6 bases, with 6 bases of the junction left unmatched. The CDR3 DNA is TGTGCCAGCAGTTTCGTAGCGGGAGAAACCGAGCAGTACTTC. This gives the protein CASSFVAGETEQYF.

The chain combines TRBV5-1 with TRBJ2-3; the match to TRBD2 covers 10 bases. The CDR3 length is 14 residues. Trimming at V came to 5 bases and at J to 4 bases, leaving 4 bases not matched to a gene. In germline, CDR1 is SGHRS, CDR2 YFSETQ. CDR3 in DNA: TGCGCCAGCAGGCGTCTAGCGGGAGCAGATACGCAGTATTTT. Translated, it gives CASRRLAGADTQYF.

The gene calls are TRBV9 and TRBJ2-2, with D possibly being TRBD1 or TRBD2 (5 bases each). This CDR3 has 18 amino acids. Trimming left V 4 bases short and J 0 bases short, with 19 bases between. The germline V gene encodes CDR1 SGDLS and CDR2 YYNGEE. CDR3 sequence (DNA): TGTGCCAGCAGCCGTACTGGGGACGTCAGTCCGAACACCGGGGAGCTGTTTTTT. Protein sequence: CASSRTGDVSPNTGELFF.

This clonotype was seen many times. J is TRBJ1-1 and V is TRBV12-3 or TRBV12-4; D call uncertain. This CDR3 has 12 amino acids. Trimming took 7 bases from V and 10 from J, leaving 16 bases between them. CDR3 nucleotides: TGTGCCAGCAATCTCCCCCGGGGTGGAGCTTTCTTT. Its protein product is CASNLPRGGAFF.

This clonotype occurred many times. The DNA for the CDR3 is TGTGCCAGCAGTTTGGACAGCCTTAGCTCCTATAATTCACCCCTCCACTTT. Protein sequence: CASSLDSLSSYNSPLHF. The chain carries TRBV28 and TRBJ1-6; possibly TRBD1 for D (6 bases). CDR1 and CDR2 from the germline V gene are MDHEN and SYDVKM. V lost 3 bases to trimming and J lost 0 bases, with 12 bases between them. This CDR3 contains 17 residues.

The chain couples TRBV28 to TRBJ1-5, with a possible D match to TRBD1 (5 bases). V gave up 6 bases and J gave up 3 bases, with 12 bases separating them. Germline CDR1 is MDHEN and CDR2 is SYDVKM. The CDR3 is made up of 14 amino acids. Written as DNA, the CDR3 is TGTGCCAGCAGAGTAGCAGGGCTCAATCAGCCCCAGCATTTT. Translating gives CASRVAGLNQPQHF.

As concerns this clonotype: The junction shows a germline mismatch at one end, possibly a read error. The chain employs TRBV18 and TRBJ2-5; 7 nucleotides align to TRBD2. CDR1 and CDR2 from the germline V gene are KGHSH and LQKENI. This CDR3 is built from 15 residues. CDR3 sequence reads: CVSSPNSGIQETQYF. In nucleotides, the CDR3 is TGTGTCAGCTCACCAAACAGCGGGATCCAAGAGACCCAGTACTTC. Variable domain in full (rest from reference TRBV18 and TRBJ2-5): NAGVMQNPRHLVRRRGQEARLRCSPMKGHSHVYWYRQLPEEGLKFMVYLQKENIIDESGMPKERFSAEFPKEGPSILRIQQVVRGDSAAYFCVSSPNSGIQETQYFGPGTRLLVL.

The chain carries TRBV7-3 and TRBJ2-5; 7 nucleotides match TRBD2. Per the germline V gene, CDR1 is SGHTA and CDR2 is FQGTGA. V was pared by 1 base and J by 3 bases, with 8 bases of the junction left unmatched. This CDR3 has 16 residues. As DNA, the CDR3 is TGTGCCAGCAGCTTAAATCTCCTGGGGGGGGAAGAGACCCAGTACTTC. The encoded protein is CASSLNLLGGEETQYF.

This clonotype has at least ten counts. V is TRBV29-1 and J is TRBJ2-7, with TRBD2 matching 7 bases. V dropped 6 bases and J dropped 1; count of bases not matched to a gene: 9. The CDR3 is 14 amino acids. Germline assignment: CDR1 SQVTM and CDR2 ANQGSEA. The CDR3 protein is CSVGGLETSYEQYF. CDR3 nucleotides: TGCAGCGTGGGAGGACTAGAAACTTCCTACGAGCAGTACTTC.